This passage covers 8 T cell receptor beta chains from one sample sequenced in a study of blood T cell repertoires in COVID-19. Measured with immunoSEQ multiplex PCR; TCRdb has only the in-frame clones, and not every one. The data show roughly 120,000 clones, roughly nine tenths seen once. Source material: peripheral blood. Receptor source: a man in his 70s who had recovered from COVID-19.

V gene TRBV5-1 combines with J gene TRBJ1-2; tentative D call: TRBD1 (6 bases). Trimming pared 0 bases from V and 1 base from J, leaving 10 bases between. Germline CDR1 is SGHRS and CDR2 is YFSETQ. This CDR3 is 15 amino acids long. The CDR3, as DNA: TGCGCCAGCAGCTTGGTCTTAGGGGGTAACTATGGCTACACCTTC. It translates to CASSLVLGGNYGYTF.

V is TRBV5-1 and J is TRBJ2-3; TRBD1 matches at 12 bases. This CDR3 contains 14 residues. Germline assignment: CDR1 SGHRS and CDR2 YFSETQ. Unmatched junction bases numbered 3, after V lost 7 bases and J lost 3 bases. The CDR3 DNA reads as TGCGCCAGCCAGGGACAGGGGGCAACAGATACGCAGTATTTT. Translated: CASQGQGATDTQYF.

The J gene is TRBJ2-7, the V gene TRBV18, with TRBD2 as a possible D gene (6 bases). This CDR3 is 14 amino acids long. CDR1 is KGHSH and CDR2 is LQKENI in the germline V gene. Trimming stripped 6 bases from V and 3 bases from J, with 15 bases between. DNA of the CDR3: TGTGCCAGCTCCGGAGGGCGGGCCCACTACGAGCAGTACTTC. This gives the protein CASSGGRAHYEQYF.

The CDR3 spells CASSQVVESNQPQHF. The CDR3 coding sequence is TGCGCCAGCAGCCAAGTTGTGGAGAGCAATCAGCCCCAGCATTTT. This chain connects TRBV4-3 to TRBJ1-5; D is undetermined. Trimming pared 1 base from V and 1 base from J, leaving 8 bases between. The CDR3 runs to 15 residues. Looked up from germline, CDR1 is LGHNA and CDR2 is YSLEER.

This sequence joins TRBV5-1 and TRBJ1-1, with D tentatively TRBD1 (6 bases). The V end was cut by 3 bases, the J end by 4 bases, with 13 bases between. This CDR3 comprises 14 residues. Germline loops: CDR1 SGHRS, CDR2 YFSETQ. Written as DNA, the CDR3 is TGCGCCAGCAGCTGGAACAGGGCCAGCACTGAAGCTTTCTTT. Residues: CASSWNRASTEAFF.

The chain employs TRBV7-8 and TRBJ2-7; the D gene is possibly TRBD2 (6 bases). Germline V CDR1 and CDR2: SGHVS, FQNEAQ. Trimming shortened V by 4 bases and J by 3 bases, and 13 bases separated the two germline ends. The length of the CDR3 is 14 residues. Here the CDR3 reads CASSSALGGYEQYF. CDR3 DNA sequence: TGTGCCAGCAGCTCCGCCCTCGGGGGCTACGAGCAGTACTTC.

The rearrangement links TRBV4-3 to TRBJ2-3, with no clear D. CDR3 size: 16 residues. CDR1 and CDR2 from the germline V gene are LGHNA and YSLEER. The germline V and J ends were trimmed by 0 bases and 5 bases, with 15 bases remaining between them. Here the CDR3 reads CASSQDPLSYLDTQYF. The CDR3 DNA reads TGCGCCAGCAGCCAAGATCCACTGAGTTACTTAGATACGCAGTATTTT.

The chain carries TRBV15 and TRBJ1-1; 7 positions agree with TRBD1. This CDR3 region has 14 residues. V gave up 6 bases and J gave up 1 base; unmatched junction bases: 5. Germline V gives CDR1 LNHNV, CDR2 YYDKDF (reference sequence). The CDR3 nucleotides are TGTGCCACCAGTAACAGGGGCGCGAACACTGAAGCTTTCTTT. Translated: CATSNRGANTEAFF.